This section outlines one T cell receptor beta chain sequence together with its context. Assay used: immunoSEQ multiplex PCR; TCRdb lists only in-frame clones, some missing. This repertoire shows about 270,000 clones, roughly 80% found once; its top ten account for 4.1%. Germline V CDR1 and CDR2: KGHSH, LQKENI. The ends lost 3 bases at V and 4 bases at J; junction bases unmatched: 4. This CDR3 region has 15 residues. The sample belongs to a study of blood T cell repertoires in COVID-19. Material for sequencing was peripheral blood. The chain links TRBV18 to TRBJ2-1, with TRBD2 matching over 9 bases. The receptor was derived from a woman between 45 and 65 years old with active or convalescent COVID-19. The CDR3 nucleotides read TGTGCCAGCTCACCCCCCCTAGCGGGATACAATGAGCAGTTCTTC. Protein product: CASSPPLAGYNEQFF.